This T cell receptor (beta chain) was profiled in a study of CD8 T cells in ankylosing spondylitis. Study-level findings and limits: Researchers reportedly found disease-linked clones significantly enriched in matched ankylosing spondylitis synovial fluid. With a CD8+ phenotype, disease-linked clones were relatively rare in peripheral blood. For ankylosing spondylitis blood, a TCR beta motif of several highly homologous variants appeared characteristic. Both synovial fluid and blood in reactive arthritis had previously been reported to carry some motif variants.

This clonotype was counted a few times. What it binds is not known. Each TCR beta library was made by quantitative 5'-RACE that incorporated molecular barcodes. TCRdb reprocessed the 5' RACE reads with MiXCR, giving one entry per CDR3 protein. The data hold around 890,000 distinct CDR3 sequences, with about 10% observed a single time. CDR3 size: 15 residues. V was pared by 8 bases and J by 4 bases, with 20 bases between. The chain has TRBV12-3 or TRBV12-4 and TRBJ1-1, with D possibly TRBD1 on 6 matching bases. The sequence was collected from a male donor with ankylosing spondylitis. The material sequenced was blood, either unsorted or a sorted T cell fraction (not recorded which). This chain's CDR3 is CASALDLGTITEAFF. The CDR3 nucleotides read TGTGCCAGCGCCCTAGACCTGGGGACAATCACTGAAGCTTTCTTT.